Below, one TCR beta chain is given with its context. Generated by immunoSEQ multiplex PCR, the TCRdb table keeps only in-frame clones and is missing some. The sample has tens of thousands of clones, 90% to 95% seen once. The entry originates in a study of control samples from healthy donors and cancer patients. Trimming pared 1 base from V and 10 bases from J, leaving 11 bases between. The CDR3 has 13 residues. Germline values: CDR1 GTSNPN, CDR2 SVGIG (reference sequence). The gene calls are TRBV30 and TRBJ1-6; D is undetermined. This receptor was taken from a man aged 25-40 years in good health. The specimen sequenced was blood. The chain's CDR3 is CAWSAGIGSPLHF. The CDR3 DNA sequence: TGTGCCTGGAGTGCTGGTATCGGCTCACCCCTCCACTTT.